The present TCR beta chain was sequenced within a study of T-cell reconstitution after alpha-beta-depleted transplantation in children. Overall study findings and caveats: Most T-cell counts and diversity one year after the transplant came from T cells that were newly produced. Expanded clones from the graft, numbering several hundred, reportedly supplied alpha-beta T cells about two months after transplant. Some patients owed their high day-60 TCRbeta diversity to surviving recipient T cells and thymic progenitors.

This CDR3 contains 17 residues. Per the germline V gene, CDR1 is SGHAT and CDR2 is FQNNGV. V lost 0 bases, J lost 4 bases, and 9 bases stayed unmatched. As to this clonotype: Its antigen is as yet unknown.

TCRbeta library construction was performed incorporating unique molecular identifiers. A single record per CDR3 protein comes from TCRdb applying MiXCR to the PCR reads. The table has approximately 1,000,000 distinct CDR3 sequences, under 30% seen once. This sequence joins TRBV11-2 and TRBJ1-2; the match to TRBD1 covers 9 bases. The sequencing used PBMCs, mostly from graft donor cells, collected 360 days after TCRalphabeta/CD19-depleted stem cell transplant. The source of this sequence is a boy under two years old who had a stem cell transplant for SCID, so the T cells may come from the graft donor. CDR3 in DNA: TGTGCCAGCAGCTTAGAAAACAGGGGGCGTTTCGGCTATGGCTACACCTTC. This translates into CASSLENRGRFGYGYTF.